This T cell receptor (beta chain) was documented in a study of radiotherapy plus CTLA-4 blockade in lung cancer. Whole-study context: Disease control was achieved by less than 40% of patients, and objective responses by 18%.

With regard to this clone: Its specificity is unknown.

General observations from the study: TCR clones from tumors expanded in blood after radiotherapy plus ipilimumab.

The V gene end was trimmed by 2 bases and the J gene end by 6 bases; junction bases not matched to a gene: 11. The CDR3 runs to 17 residues. Germline loops: CDR1 SGHKS, CDR2 YYEKEE (reference sequence). This table comes from immunoSEQ multiplex PCR, and its TCRdb copy is limited to in-frame clones, with some not included. The sample lists approximately 80,000 clones, nearly 75% occurring once. The sequencing used peripheral blood, collected from a patient treated with radiotherapy plus ipilimumab. This sequence originates from a human donor with non-small cell lung cancer whose response to radiotherapy plus ipilimumab could not be evaluated. The chain uses TRBV5-5 and TRBJ1-2; 12 bases match TRBD1. The CDR3 bases are TGTGCCAGCAGCTTCTGGGACAGGGGGCGCGGCGAGAATGGCTACACCTTC. Its protein is CASSFWDRGRGENGYTF.